The 5 T cell receptor beta chains given below trace back to one sample, sequenced in a study of naive CD8 T cells in extremely preterm neonates. Cord blood came from elective full-term cesareans at 37-41 weeks without labor or membrane rupture. The protocol was immunoSEQ multiplex PCR, while the TCRdb copy is restricted to in-frame clones and leaves out a portion. The table lists a few thousand clones, around 97% of them singletons, with approximately 0.49% in the top ten. The sample consisted of naive CD8+ T cells from cord blood. These receptors were obtained from a newborn in good health.

This chain uses TRBV5-4 with TRBJ2-1; no reliable D call. This CDR3 is built from 12 residues. The V and J ends lost 1 base and 9 bases respectively, with 8 bases between them. CDR1 and CDR2 from the germline V gene are SGHNT and YYREEE (reference sequence). This CDR3 is CASSLYGFEQFF. In nucleotides, the CDR3 is TGTGCCAGCAGCTTGTACGGGTTTGAGCAGTTCTTC. Drawing the rest from reference TRBV5-4 and TRBJ2-1, the complete variable domain is ETGVTQSPTHLIKTRGQQVTLRCSSQSGHNTVSWYQQALGQGPQFIFQYYREEENGRGNFPPRFSGLQFPNYSSELNVNALELDDSALYLCASSLYGFEQFFGPGTRLTVL.

In its sample, this clone was seen once. The chain couples TRBV15 to TRBJ2-3, with a weak D call TRBD2 (5 bases). Germline CDR1 is LNHNV and CDR2 is YYDKDF (reference sequence). This CDR3 is built from 18 residues. Between the trimmed V and J ends, which lost 2 bases and 1 base, there was a span of 19 bases. The CDR3 protein is CATSRPPGQMRGTDTQYF. DNA for the CDR3: TGTGCCACCAGCAGACCACCGGGCCAAATGAGGGGCACAGATACGCAGTATTTT. The complete variable domain, with remaining parts taken from reference TRBV15 and TRBJ2-3, reads DAMVIQNPRYQVTQFGKPVTLSCSQTLNHNVMYWYQQKSSQAPKLLFHYYDKDFNNEADTPDNFQSRRPNTSFCFLDIRSPGLGDTAMYLCATSRPPGQMRGTDTQYFGPGTRLTVL.

This chain joins TRBV12-5 and TRBJ2-3; 12 nucleotides agree with TRBD2. The germline CDR1 and CDR2 sequences are LGHNT and FRNRAP. Trimming cost V 4 bases and J 4 bases; bases outside gene matches: 3. The CDR3 contains 15 residues. CDR3 DNA: TGTGCTAGTGGTTCACTAGCGGGGGGTGCAGATACGCAGTATTTT. It encodes CASGSLAGGADTQYF.

This sequence joins TRBV7-9 and TRBJ1-2, with D tentatively TRBD1 (5 bases). This CDR3 spans 14 amino acids. Germline CDR1 reads SEHNR; CDR2 reads FQNEAQ (reference sequence). V gave up 0 bases and J gave up 5 bases, with 10 bases separating them. The CDR3 sequence: CASSLAGTLYGYTF. The DNA for the CDR3 is TGTGCCAGCAGCTTAGCCGGGACTTTGTATGGCTACACCTTC. Complete variable domain (other parts from reference TRBV7-9 and TRBJ1-2): DTGVSQNPRHKITKRGQNVTFRCDPISEHNRLYWYRQTLGQGPEFLTYFQNEAQLEKSRLLSDRFSAERPKGSFSTLEIQRTEQGDSAMYLCASSLAGTLYGYTFGSGTRLTVV.

The chain links TRBV30 to TRBJ2-3; tentatively, D is TRBD2 (6 bases). Trimming left V 3 bases short and J 2 bases short, with 12 bases between. Germline CDR1 GTSNPN, CDR2 SVGIG (reference sequence). The CDR3 spans 14 residues. CDR3 protein: CAWSAGSVTDTQYF. The CDR3 DNA reads as TGTGCCTGGAGCGCGGGATCAGTCACAGATACGCAGTATTTT.